This is a list of T cell receptor beta chains from one sample in a study of blood T cell repertoires in COVID-19. Sequencing was performed with immunoSEQ multiplex PCR; in TCRdb, only in-frame clones are kept and a portion is missing. Here the sample spans 300,000 to 450,000 clones, 85% to 90% being singletons. The sequencing input was PBMCs or T cells enriched from blood (not recorded which). These receptors were taken from a man between 18 and 29 years old who had recovered from COVID-19. The CDR3 runs from the conserved cysteine through the conserved F or W. A D gene is named only where the DNA matches it firmly.

v_call	j_call	d_call	cdr3_nt	cdr3_aa
TRBV9	TRBJ2-3	TRBD2	TGTGCCAGCAGCGACGGGACTAGCGGAAACACAGATACGCAGTATTTT	CASSDGTSGNTDTQYF
TRBV19	TRBJ1-6	TRBD1	TGTGCCAGTAGTATGACCGGACAGGCGGCCCTCACCCTCCACTTT	CASSMTGQAALTLHF
TRBV11-2	TRBJ2-7	-	TGTGCCAGCAGCTTAGACCTGTTTGGGAGAACCTACGAGCAGTACTTC	CASSLDLFGRTYEQYF
TRBV5-1	TRBJ1-2	-	TGCGCCAGCAGCTTGGAATGGGGCAGGAGCTATGGCTACACCTTC	CASSLEWGRSYGYTF
TRBV6-5	TRBJ1-2	TRBD1	TGTGCCAGCACCAAAAGGGGGACAGGGGTCTATGGCTACACCTTC	CASTKRGTGVYGYTF
TRBV21-1	TRBJ2-3	-	TGTGCCAGCAAGTTAAAACTAGCGGGGGGTGGCACAGATACGCAGTATTTT	CASKLKLAGGGTDTQYF
TRBV5-1	TRBJ1-5	TRBD1	TGCGCCAGCAGCTTGGAGGGACAGGGGTTTCAGCCCCAGCATTTT	CASSLEGQGFQPQHF
TRBV6-5	TRBJ2-1	-	TGTGCCAGCAGTTACTCCCAGCGGACCTACAATGAGCAGTTCTTC	CASSYSQRTYNEQFF
TRBV27	TRBJ1-1	-	TGTGCCAGCAGTTCGACTCTTAACACTGAAGCTTTCTTT	CASSSTLNTEAFF
TRBV3-1/TRBV3-2	TRBJ1-1	-	TGTGCCAGCAGCCCAAGATTACAGGGAAGGGCTTTCTTT	CASSPRLQGRAFF
TRBV3-1/TRBV3-2	TRBJ1-1	TRBD1	TGTGCCGGTGGACAGGCTCAGACGAACACTGAAGCTTTCTTT	CAGGQAQTNTEAFF
TRBV28	TRBJ1-2	TRBD1	TGTGCCAGCAGTCGGGACAGGGGCTATGGCTACACCTTC	CASSRDRGYGYTF
TRBV6-1	TRBJ1-4	-	TGTGCCAGCAGTGATGAGGCGGATGAAAAACTGTTTTTT	CASSDEADEKLFF
TRBV3-1/TRBV3-2	TRBJ2-2	TRBD2	TGTGCCAGCAGCCAAGGGGAGGGTTCAAACACCGGGGAGCTGTTTTTT	CASSQGEGSNTGELFF